This T cell receptor beta chain derives from a study of T-cell reconstitution after alpha-beta-depleted transplantation in children. Molecular barcoding with unique molecular identifiers was used for the TCRbeta library. TCRdb reprocessed the PCR reads with MiXCR, giving one entry per CDR3 protein. The sample holds approximately 520,000 distinct CDR3 sequences; less than 35% are singletons and the top ten take 2% to 2.5%. V gave up 2 bases and J gave up 4 bases, with 9 bases separating them. CDR3 length: 14 amino acids. Only a few counts were recorded for this clonotype. The source of this sequence is a human donor who donated a stem cell graft to a child with aplastic anemia. V gene TRBV12-3 or TRBV12-4 combines with J gene TRBJ1-5; possible D gene TRBD1, 5 bases. This specimen was PBMCs from the stem cell graft donor, taken from the stem cell graft. The CDR3 nucleotides are TGTGCCAGCAGTTTATGGGGCCAAAATCAGCCCCAGCATTTT. It translates to CASSLWGQNQPQHF.